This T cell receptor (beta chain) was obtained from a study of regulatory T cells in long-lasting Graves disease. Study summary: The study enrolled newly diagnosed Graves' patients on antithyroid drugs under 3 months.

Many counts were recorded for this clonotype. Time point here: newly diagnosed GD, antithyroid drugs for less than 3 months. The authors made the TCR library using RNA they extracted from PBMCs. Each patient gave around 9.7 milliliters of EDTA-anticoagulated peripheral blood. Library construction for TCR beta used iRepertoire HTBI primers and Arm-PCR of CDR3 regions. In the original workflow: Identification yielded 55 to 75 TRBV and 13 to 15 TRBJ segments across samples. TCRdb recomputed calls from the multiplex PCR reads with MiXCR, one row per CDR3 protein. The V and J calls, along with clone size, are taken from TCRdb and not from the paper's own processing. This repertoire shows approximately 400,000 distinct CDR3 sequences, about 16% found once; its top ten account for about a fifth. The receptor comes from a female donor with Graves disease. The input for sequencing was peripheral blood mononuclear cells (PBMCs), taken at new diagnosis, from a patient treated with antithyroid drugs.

In nucleotides, the CDR3 is TGTGCTAGTGGTTTTCACGGATCAAATTCACCCCTCCACTTT. This sequence encodes CASGFHGSNSPLHF. The rearrangement joins TRBV12-5 to TRBJ1-6; D unclear. The V end lost 3 bases, the J end lost 7 bases, and 10 bases lay between the germline ends. Germline V lookup: CDR1 LGHNT, CDR2 FRNRAP. The CDR3 loop spans 14 amino acids.